This T cell receptor beta chain was sequenced for a study of blood T cell repertoires in COVID-19. Looking at the study overall: PBMCs, B-cell-depleted T cells, or T cells were the source of the cDNA or gDNA that made up the material.

Deletions cut 0 bases from V and 3 bases from J, with 12 bases between. Germline lookup yields CDR1 SGHTS and CDR2 YDEGEE. This CDR3 has 16 residues. This clone was counted only a few times. As processed by the authors: Amplification of reference gene primers was used by the study to estimate nucleated cell counts. TCRdb's copy holds only in-frame clones and misses some; the assay was immunoSEQ multiplex PCR. The V and J calls and clone size were taken over from that table, and D and trimming were inferred from the DNA. The data show around 61,000 clones, approximately 90% seen once. This receptor was identified in a man aged 45-65 years with active COVID-19. The V call is TRBV5-8, the J call TRBJ1-4, with TRBD1 as a possible D gene (6 bases). The material sequenced was peripheral blood. The CDR3 nucleotides read TGTGCCAGCAGCTTGGGAACAGGGACGGCTAATGAAAAACTGTTTTTT. It yields the protein CASSLGTGTANEKLFF.